The 2 T cell receptor beta chains below come from one sample, sequenced in a study of Graves' ophthalmopathy and Graves' hyperthyroidism. RNA transcripts served as template for amplifying TCR beta CDR3 sequences. Scientists carried out first-round RT-PCR using HTBI primers and then a second-round multiplex PCR. TCRdb recomputed calls from the multiplex PCR reads with MiXCR, one row per CDR3 protein. This table holds about 700,000 distinct CDR3 sequences, under 50% found once. The sample consisted of peripheral blood. The receptors originated from an adult man with Graves' ophthalmopathy.

The V and J genes are TRBV19 and TRBJ1-1; 8 nucleotides line up with TRBD1. Germline V gene sequence: CDR1 LNHDA, CDR2 SQIVND (reference sequence). Trimming cost V 6 bases and J 8 bases; bases outside gene matches: 14. The CDR3 is made up of 15 amino acids. The CDR3 DNA is TGTGCCAGTAGACCTCGACAGGGGTCTCCATGGGAAGCTTTCTTT. Amino acid sequence: CASRPRQGSPWEAFF. Drawing the rest from reference TRBV19 and TRBJ1-1, the complete variable domain is DGGITQSPKYLFRKEGQNVTLSCEQNLNHDAMYWYRQDPGQGLRLIYYSQIVNDFQKGDIAEGYSVSREKKESFPLTVTSAQKNPTAFYLCASRPRQGSPWEAFFGQGTRLTVV.

This clonotype was seen repeatedly, ten times or more. The rearrangement links TRBV4-1 to TRBJ2-5; TRBD1 agrees at 9 bases. The V gene's germline CDR1 is MGHRA and CDR2 YSYEKL. This CDR3 contains 15 residues. V shed 1 base and J 5 bases; nucleotides not matched to a gene: 5. CDR3: CASSQVRTGAETQYF. The CDR3 nucleotides are TGCGCCAGCAGCCAAGTGCGGACAGGGGCGGAGACCCAGTACTTC.